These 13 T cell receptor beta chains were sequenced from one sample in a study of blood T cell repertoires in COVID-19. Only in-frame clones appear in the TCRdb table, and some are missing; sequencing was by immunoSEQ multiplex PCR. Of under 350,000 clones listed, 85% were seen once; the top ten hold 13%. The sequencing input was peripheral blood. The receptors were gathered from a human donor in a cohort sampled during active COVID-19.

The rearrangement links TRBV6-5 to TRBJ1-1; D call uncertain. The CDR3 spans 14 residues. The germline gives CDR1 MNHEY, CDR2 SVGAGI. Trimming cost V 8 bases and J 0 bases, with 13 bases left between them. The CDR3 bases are TGTGCCAGCGGCCCACCTAGTATGAACACTGAAGCTTTCTTT. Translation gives CASGPPSMNTEAFF.

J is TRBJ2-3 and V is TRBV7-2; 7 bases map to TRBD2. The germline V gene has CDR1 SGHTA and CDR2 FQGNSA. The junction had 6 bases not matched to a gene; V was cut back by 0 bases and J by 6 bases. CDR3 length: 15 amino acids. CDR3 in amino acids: CASSLAGRSGDTQYF. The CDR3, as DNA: TGTGCCAGCAGCTTAGCCGGGAGGTCAGGCGATACGCAGTATTTT.

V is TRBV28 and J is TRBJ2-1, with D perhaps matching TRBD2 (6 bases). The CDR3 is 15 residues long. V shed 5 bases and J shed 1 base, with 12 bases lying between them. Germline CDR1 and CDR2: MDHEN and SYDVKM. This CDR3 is CASSPSGTSYNEQFF. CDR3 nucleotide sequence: TGTGCCAGCAGTCCCTCGGGGACTTCCTACAATGAGCAGTTCTTC.

The CDR3 DNA sequence: TGTGCCAGCAGCGTTTCCGCGGCGAGTGCCTACAATGAGCAGTTCTTC. Residues: CASSVSAASAYNEQFF. This chain joins TRBV9 and TRBJ2-1; D ambiguous. V shed 2 bases and J shed 2 bases, with 14 bases lying between them. Germline V CDR1 and CDR2: SGDLS, YYNGEE. The CDR3 length is 16 residues.

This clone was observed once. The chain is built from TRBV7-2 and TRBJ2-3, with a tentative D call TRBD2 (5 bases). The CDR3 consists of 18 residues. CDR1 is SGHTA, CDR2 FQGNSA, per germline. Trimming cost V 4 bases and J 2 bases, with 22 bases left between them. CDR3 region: CASSSRAFSLQNTDTQYF. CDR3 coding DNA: TGTGCCAGCAGCTCGCGGGCCTTCTCTCTCCAGAACACAGATACGCAGTATTTT.

The CDR3 is CASRGQTYNSPLHF. The CDR3 DNA follows: TGTGCCAGCAGAGGACAGACGTATAATTCACCCCTCCACTTT. The chain has TRBV2 and TRBJ1-6; tentatively, D is TRBD1 (6 bases). CDR1 is SNHLY and CDR2 is FYNNEI in the germline V gene. The CDR3 loop spans 14 amino acids. V lost 6 bases to trimming and J lost 4 bases, with 10 bases between them.

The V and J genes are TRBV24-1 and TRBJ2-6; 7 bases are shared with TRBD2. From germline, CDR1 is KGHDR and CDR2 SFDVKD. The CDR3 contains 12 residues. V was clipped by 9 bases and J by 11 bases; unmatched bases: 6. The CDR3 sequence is CATGGGHDVLTF. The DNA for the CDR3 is TGTGCCACCGGGGGGGGTCACGACGTCCTGACTTTC.

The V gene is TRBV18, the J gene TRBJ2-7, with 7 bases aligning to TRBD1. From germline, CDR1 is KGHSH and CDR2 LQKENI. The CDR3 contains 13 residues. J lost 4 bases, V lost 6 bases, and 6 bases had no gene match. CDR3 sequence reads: CASSPGQNYEQYF. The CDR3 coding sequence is TGTGCCAGCTCGCCGGGACAGAATTACGAGCAGTACTTC.

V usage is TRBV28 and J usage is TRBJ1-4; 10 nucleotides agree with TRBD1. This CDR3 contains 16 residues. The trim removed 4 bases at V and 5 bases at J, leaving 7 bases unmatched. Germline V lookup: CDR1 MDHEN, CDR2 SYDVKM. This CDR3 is CASSSAGTGENEKLFF. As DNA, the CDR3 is TGTGCCAGCAGTTCGGCCGGGACAGGGGAAAATGAAAAACTGTTTTTT.

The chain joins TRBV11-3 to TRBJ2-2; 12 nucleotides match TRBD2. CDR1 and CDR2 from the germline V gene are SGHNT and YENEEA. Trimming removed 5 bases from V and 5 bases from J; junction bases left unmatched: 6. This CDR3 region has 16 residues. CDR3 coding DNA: TGTGCCAGCAGCCCGACTAGCGGGAGCGCAACCGGGGAGCTGTTTTTT. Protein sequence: CASSPTSGSATGELFF.

CDR3 sequence (DNA): TGTGCCAGCAGCAAGGGACTAGCGAGGAGCTCCTACGAGCAGTACTTC. It specifies CASSKGLARSSYEQYF. The chain is built from TRBV5-4 and TRBJ2-7; TRBD2 matches at 10 bases. This CDR3 region has 16 residues. V gave up 4 bases and J gave up 0 bases; unmatched junction bases: 7. Germline values: CDR1 SGHNT, CDR2 YYREEE (reference sequence). The full variable domain, its missing parts supplied by reference TRBV5-4 and TRBJ2-7, is ETGVTQSPTHLIKTRGQQVTLRCSSQSGHNTVSWYQQALGQGPQFIFQYYREEENGRGNFPPRFSGLQFPNYSSELNVNALELDDSALYLCASSKGLARSSYEQYFGPGTRLTVT.

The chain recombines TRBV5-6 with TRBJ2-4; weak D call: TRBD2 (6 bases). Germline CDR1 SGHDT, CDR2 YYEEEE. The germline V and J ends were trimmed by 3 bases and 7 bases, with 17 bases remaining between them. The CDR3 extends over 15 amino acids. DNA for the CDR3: TGTGCCAGCAGCTGGAGACTAGATTCGCTGAACATTCAGTACTTC. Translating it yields CASSWRLDSLNIQYF.

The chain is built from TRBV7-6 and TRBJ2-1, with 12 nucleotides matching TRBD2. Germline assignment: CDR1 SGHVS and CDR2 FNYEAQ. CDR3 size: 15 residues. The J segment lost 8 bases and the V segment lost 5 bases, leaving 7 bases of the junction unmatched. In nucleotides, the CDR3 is TGTGCCAGCAGCCTGCTAGCGGGAGGGTCCGATGAGCAGTTCTTC. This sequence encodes CASSLLAGGSDEQFF.